A single sample gave rise to the 8 T cell receptor beta chains below, sequenced in a study of blood T cell repertoires in COVID-19. Sequencing used immunoSEQ multiplex PCR; TCRdb keeps in-frame clones, though not all of them. Seen here are about 260,000 clones, around 86% observed once, and the top ten hold about 1.6%. Source material: peripheral blood. All receptors come from a woman aged 40 to 55 who had recovered from COVID-19.

The chain uses TRBV2 and TRBJ1-1; maybe TRBD1 (6 bases). From germline, CDR1 is SNHLY and CDR2 FYNNEI. V was shortened by 6 bases and J by 7 bases, with 21 bases between the two germline ends. This CDR3 is 15 amino acids long. CDR3 sequence (DNA): TGTGCCAGCAGCCAAGGGGGGGGACCCTTTGGTGAAGCTTTCTTT. This gives the protein CASSQGGGPFGEAFF.

About this clone: A junction end diverges from the germline sequence, so it may reflect a read error. The V call is TRBV19, the J call TRBJ2-1; tentative D call: TRBD2 (6 bases). Germline V CDR1 and CDR2: LNHDA, SQIVND (reference sequence). The CDR3 spans 12 residues. Here the CDR3 DNA reads TGTGCCAGTAGTATAGGGCCGGGGAGGTTGGTCTTC. Amino acid sequence: CASSIGPGRLVF.

The gene calls are TRBV6-5 and TRBJ1-6, with D maybe TRBD1 (6 bases). The germline V and J ends were trimmed by 6 bases and 6 bases, with 12 bases remaining between them. CDR1 is MNHEY and CDR2 is SVGAGI in the germline V gene. The CDR3 covers 14 residues. CDR3 bases: TGTGCCAGCAGGGGTGACAGGCCTAATTCACCCCTCCACTTT. It codes for CASRGDRPNSPLHF.

V is TRBV7-8 and J is TRBJ1-3; D is ambiguous. V dropped 3 bases and J dropped 4 bases, with 16 bases sitting between them. The CDR3 runs 16 residues. The germline V gene has CDR1 SGHVS and CDR2 FQNEAQ. In DNA, the CDR3 is TGTGCCAGCAGCTTCGGTGAGGGATTGGTGGGAAACACCATATATTTT. This translates into CASSFGEGLVGNTIYF. Full variable domain (rest looked up from reference TRBV7-8 and TRBJ1-3): GAGVSQSPRYKVAKRGQDVALRCDPISGHVSLFWYQQALGQGPEFLTYFQNEAQLDKSGLPSDRFFAERPEGSVSTLKIQRTQQEDSAVYLCASSFGEGLVGNTIYFGEGSWLTVV.

The V and J genes are TRBV19 and TRBJ1-2, with 8 bases matching TRBD1. The CDR3 consists of 16 residues. CDR1 is LNHDA, CDR2 SQIVND, per germline (reference sequence). The ends lost 3 bases at V and 2 bases at J; junction bases unmatched: 8. The CDR3 nucleotides are TGTGCCAGTAGTATGCGGGGGACAGGAACCAACTATGGCTACACCTTC. This sequence encodes CASSMRGTGTNYGYTF.

This clone occurred a few times. The gene calls are TRBV6-5 and TRBJ1-6, with a tentative D call TRBD1 (5 bases). V shed 6 bases and J shed 13 bases, with 19 bases lying between them. The germline V gene has CDR1 MNHEY and CDR2 SVGAGI. This CDR3 contains 14 residues. CDR3 in DNA: TGTGCCAGCAGCTACGACAGCCTTGGGGTCCCCCTCCACTTT. Amino acids: CASSYDSLGVPLHF.

The V call is TRBV30, the J call TRBJ1-1; 10 positions match TRBD1. The germline V gene has CDR1 GTSNPN and CDR2 SVGIG (reference sequence). This CDR3 contains 13 residues. Germline trimming cut 2 bases from V and 7 bases from J; bases unmatched to any gene: 4. DNA for the CDR3: TGTGCCTGGAGTTGGGACAGGGGAAATGAAGCTTTCTTT. Amino acids: CAWSWDRGNEAFF. The full variable domain, completed using reference TRBV30 and TRBJ1-1, is SQTIHQWPATLVQPVGSPLSLECTVEGTSNPNLYWYRQAAGRGLQLLFYSVGIGQISSEVPQNLSASRPQDRQFILSSKKLLLSDSGFYLCAWSWDRGNEAFFGQGTRLTVV.

The rearrangement uses TRBV6-2 or TRBV6-3 and TRBJ2-7; D may be TRBD1 (7 bases). Deletions cut 0 bases from V and 1 base from J, with 10 bases between. In germline, CDR1 is MNHEY, CDR2 SVGEGT. The CDR3 extends over 15 amino acids. CDR3 region: CASSYSSGGSYEQYF. The CDR3 DNA reads TGTGCCAGCAGTTACTCATCAGGGGGGTCCTACGAGCAGTACTTC.